Below, 20 T cell receptor beta chains from the same sample are listed, as sequenced in a study of blood T cell repertoires in COVID-19. Method: immunoSEQ multiplex PCR; TCRdb's copy keeps in-frame clones and lacks some. The data hold about 310,000 clones, with around 86% observed a single time. Sample: peripheral blood. The receptors stem from a man between 65 and 85 years old with acute or convalescent COVID-19.

This chain joins TRBV10-3 and TRBJ2-3; 8 positions match TRBD1. Germline lookup yields CDR1 ENHRY and CDR2 SYGVKD. The CDR3 sequence is 19 residues long. V shed 6 bases and J 0 bases; nucleotides not matched to a gene: 17. CDR3: CAIRNGLGKTGASTDTQYF. The CDR3 DNA follows: TGTGCCATCAGGAATGGGCTCGGGAAGACAGGGGCAAGCACAGATACGCAGTATTTT.

The chain is built from TRBV19 and TRBJ2-3; perhaps TRBD2 as D (5 bases). The CDR3 is made up of 14 amino acids. The germline CDR1 and CDR2 sequences are LNHDA and SQIVND (reference sequence). Trimming took off 2 bases at V and 5 bases at J, with 11 bases between the two ends. The CDR3, as DNA: TGTGCCAGTAGTATACGAAGTCGGGGAGATACGCAGTATTTT. As protein: CASSIRSRGDTQYF.

The chain is built from TRBV5-1 and TRBJ1-1, with D unresolved. The germline V gene encodes CDR1 SGHRS and CDR2 YFSETQ. The CDR3 has 14 amino acids. Trimming cost V 4 bases and J 1 base, with 11 bases left between them. CDR3 residues: CASSPRASNTEAFF. Written as DNA, the CDR3 is TGCGCCAGCAGCCCGAGGGCCTCGAACACTGAAGCTTTCTTT.

This clone was counted once. The chain is built from TRBV3-1 (or the pseudogene TRBV3-2) and TRBJ1-6, with 7 bases matching TRBD1. There are 16 residues in the CDR3. Germline lookup yields CDR1 LGHDT and CDR2 YNNKEL (reference sequence). Trimming removed 0 bases from V and 6 bases from J; junction bases left unmatched: 5. The CDR3 region has the DNA TGTGCCAGCAGCCAAGATGGTACAGGGGTTAATTCACCCCTCCACTTT. It yields the protein CASSQDGTGVNSPLHF.

This clone appeared once. This chain joins TRBV19 and TRBJ2-1; weak D call: TRBD2 (5 bases). Trimming removed 3 bases at V and 4 bases at J, with 19 bases between. Looked up from germline, CDR1 is LNHDA and CDR2 is SQIVND (reference sequence). The CDR3 spans 17 residues. CDR3 bases: TGTGCCAGTAGTATTTTTCCGCCGAGGGCCTGGTACAATGAGCAGTTCTTC. Residues: CASSIFPPRAWYNEQFF.

This clone was seen only once. The genes are TRBV2 and TRBJ1-6; 9 bases are shared with TRBD1. V lost 4 bases to trimming and J lost 13 bases; unmatched junction nucleotides: 2. This CDR3 has 12 residues. Germline V gene data show CDR1 as SNHLY and CDR2 as FYNNEI. The CDR3 DNA sequence: TGTGCCAGCAGTGTGGACAGGGGTCCCCTCCACTTT. This translates into CASSVDRGPLHF.

This clone came up a few times. The CDR3 bases are TGCGCCAGCAGCCTTGTCGCGGAGTCCTACAATGAGCAGTTCTTC. Protein sequence: CASSLVAESYNEQFF. The chain combines TRBV5-1 with TRBJ2-1; no firm D call. Per the germline V gene, CDR1 is SGHRS and CDR2 is YFSETQ. There are 15 residues in the CDR3. V was trimmed by 4 bases and J by 1 base, leaving 12 bases between them.

The chain combines TRBV19 with TRBJ1-6, with unresolved D. The CDR3 is made up of 13 amino acids. V shed 3 bases and J shed 6 bases, with 6 bases lying between them. The germline V gene encodes CDR1 LNHDA and CDR2 SQIVND (reference sequence). The CDR3 DNA reads as TGTGCCAGTAGTATCGGTTCTAATTCACCCCTCCACTTT. Protein product: CASSIGSNSPLHF.

The chain uses TRBV4-2 and TRBJ1-6; the D is unclear. Trimming cost V 1 base and J 7 bases, with 14 bases left between them. Germline assignment: CDR1 LGHNA and CDR2 YNFKEQ. This CDR3 has 16 residues. In DNA form, the CDR3 reads TGTGCCAGCAGCCAAGTGGCAAATACGCAGAATTCACCCCTCCACTTT. This gives the protein CASSQVANTQNSPLHF.

J is TRBJ2-2 and V is TRBV7-9; D ambiguous. Per the germline V gene, CDR1 is SEHNR and CDR2 is FQNEAQ (reference sequence). CDR3 length equals 15 residues. Trimming took off 1 base at V and 0 bases at J, with 6 bases between the two ends. In DNA form, the CDR3 reads TGTGCCAGCAGCTTAGGGGCCCCGAACACCGGGGAGCTGTTTTTT. Protein product: CASSLGAPNTGELFF.

The chain carries TRBV27 and TRBJ2-7; 10 nucleotides match TRBD1. CDR1 is MNHEY, CDR2 SMNVEV, per germline (reference sequence). This CDR3 contains 16 residues. The V and J ends lost 7 bases and 0 bases, in that order; junction bases with no gene match: 9. The CDR3: CASTKTGQGGSYEQYF. CDR3 sequence (DNA): TGTGCCAGCACCAAGACTGGACAGGGGGGCTCCTACGAGCAGTACTTC.

This chain links TRBV11-2 with TRBJ2-7, with D possibly TRBD2 on 7 matching bases. The CDR3 spans 16 residues. Germline CDR1 SGHAT, CDR2 FQNNGV. V lost 4 bases and J 0 bases, leaving 16 bases between the germline ends. For the CDR3, the DNA is TGTGCCAGCAGCTGGGGGGGCACGGTGATCTCCTACGAGCAGTACTTC. Amino acid sequence: CASSWGGTVISYEQYF.

The V call is TRBV7-8, the J call TRBJ2-3, with D unclear. V was pared by 2 bases and J by 0 bases, with 9 bases between. The CDR3 length is 15 residues. Per germline, CDR1 SGHVS and CDR2 FQNEAQ. This CDR3 is CASSLQATSTDTQYF. CDR3 sequence (DNA): TGTGCCAGCAGCTTACAGGCTACTAGCACAGATACGCAGTATTTT.

This clone was recorded only once. The chain links TRBV4-3 to TRBJ2-7; possible D gene TRBD1, 5 bases. This CDR3 has 14 residues. Germline CDR1 and CDR2: LGHNA and YSLEER. Trimming removed 0 bases from V and 1 base from J, with 7 bases in between. The CDR3 nucleotides are TGCGCCAGCAGCCAAGATACAGGATCCTACGAGCAGTACTTC. Protein: CASSQDTGSYEQYF.

The rearrangement joins TRBV7-9 to TRBJ1-3; no firm D call. Trimming took 5 bases from V and 0 from J, leaving 11 bases between them. From germline, CDR1 is SEHNR and CDR2 FQNEAQ (reference sequence). This CDR3 is built from 15 residues. The CDR3 reads CASSTRSSSGNTIYF. CDR3 nucleotide sequence: TGTGCCAGCAGCACCCGATCTAGCTCTGGAAACACCATATATTTT.

The CDR3 sequence: CASSLAGWETQYF. The CDR3 nucleotides read TGTGCCAGCAGCTTGGCGGGGTGGGAGACCCAGTACTTC. The chain joins TRBV5-4 to TRBJ2-5, with D perhaps TRBD2 (5 bases). Germline loops: CDR1 SGHNT, CDR2 YYREEE (reference sequence). The CDR3 loop spans 13 amino acids. V lost 0 bases and J lost 5, with 8 bases in between.

The chain's CDR3 is CASSLGTASSTEAFF. CDR3 DNA: TGTGCCAGCAGCTTAGGGACAGCCTCGAGCACTGAAGCTTTCTTT. This chain uses TRBV7-2 with TRBJ1-1, with D possibly matching TRBD1 (6 bases). CDR3 length equals 15 residues. Between the trimmed V and J ends, which lost 1 base and 4 bases, there was a span of 13 bases. CDR1 SGHTA and CDR2 FQGNSA come from the germline V gene.

The rearrangement links TRBV28 to TRBJ1-4, with 10 bases that match TRBD1. Trimming removed 7 bases from V and 6 bases from J; junction bases left unmatched: 8. In germline, CDR1 is MDHEN, CDR2 SYDVKM. The length of the CDR3 is 15 residues. The CDR3 loop reads CASTDPGTGDEKLFF. CDR3 DNA: TGTGCCAGCACCGACCCCGGGACAGGGGATGAAAAACTGTTTTTT. The variable domain in full, completed from reference TRBV28 and TRBJ1-4, reads DVKVTQSSRYLVKRTGEKVFLECVQDMDHENMFWYRQDPGLGLRLIYFSYDVKMKEKGDIPEGYSVSREKKERFSLILESASTNQTSMYLCASTDPGTGDEKLFFGSGTQLSVL.

V and J are TRBV5-1 and TRBJ2-3; 8 bases line up with TRBD2. This CDR3 region has 15 residues. Germline V gene lookup returns CDR1 SGHRS and CDR2 YFSETQ. The J segment lost 5 bases and the V segment lost 5 bases, leaving 10 bases of the junction unmatched. CDR3 in DNA: TGCGCCAGCAGACCGATAGCGGGGCAAAGAGATACGCAGTATTTT. It is translated as CASRPIAGQRDTQYF.

V gene TRBV15 combines with J gene TRBJ2-1; a possible D gene is TRBD1 (5 bases). CDR3 size: 14 residues. Trimming pared 5 bases from V and 5 bases from J, leaving 13 bases between. CDR1 LNHNV and CDR2 YYDKDF come from the germline V gene (reference sequence). The CDR3 is CATSHIDRDNEQFF. The CDR3 DNA sequence: TGTGCCACCAGCCACATCGACAGAGACAATGAGCAGTTCTTC.